This is a list of T cell receptor beta chains from one sample in a study of blood T cell repertoires in COVID-19. The repertoire was sequenced with immunoSEQ multiplex PCR; TCRdb's copy has only in-frame clones and lacks some. The sample contains 150,000 to 200,000 clones, 80% to 90% of which appear only once. Sequenced: peripheral blood. The source is a man between 18 and 29 years old with active or convalescent COVID-19. Both conserved end residues are part of each CDR3. Fields, in order: clone size, J gene, V gene, D gene, CDR3 length, CDR3 DNA, CDR3 protein. The D gene is left open where the match is weak. Only part of the rows carry a size: once, few, many, or a class if the clone is expanded.

size: NA; J: TRBJ1-2; V: TRBV6-5; D: NA; length: 12; DNA: TGTGCCAGCAGCGGACAGAACTATGGCTACACCTTC; CDR3: CASSGQNYGYTF
size: NA; J: TRBJ2-5; V: TRBV19; D: NA; length: 14; DNA: TGTGCCAGTAGTAGTTCTAGGGGCCAAGAGACCCAGTACTTC; CDR3: CASSSSRGQETQYF
size: NA; J: TRBJ2-3; V: TRBV11-3; D: TRBD1; length: 14; DNA: TGTGCCAGCAGATTTACAGGGGGCACGAATACGCAGTATTTT; CDR3: CASRFTGGTNTQYF
size: NA; J: TRBJ2-6; V: TRBV3-1/TRBV3-2; D: TRBD1; length: 17; DNA: TGTGCCAGCAGCCCCGGGACAGGGAGGCTCGGGGCCAACGTCCTGACTTTC; CDR3: CASSPGTGRLGANVLTF
size: NA; J: TRBJ1-4; V: TRBV27; D: NA; length: 13; DNA: TGTGCCAGCAGTTTTATTCAGGATGAAAAACTGTTTTTT; CDR3: CASSFIQDEKLFF
size: NA; J: TRBJ1-5; V: TRBV3-1/TRBV3-2; D: NA; length: 16; DNA: TGTGCCAGCAGCCAAGAAGGAAGGGGCAACAATCAGCCCCAGCATTTT; CDR3: CASSQEGRGNNQPQHF
size: NA; J: TRBJ1-2; V: TRBV29-1; D: TRBD1; length: 14; DNA: TGCAGCGTGGAAACGCCATCCGGGACAGGGCCGGTCACCTTC; CDR3: CSVETPSGTGPVTF
size: NA; J: TRBJ2-2; V: TRBV7-2; D: NA; length: 13; DNA: TGTGCCAGCAGCTCTCGGGGCACCGGGGAGCTGTTTTTT; CDR3: CASSSRGTGELFF
size: NA; J: TRBJ2-1; V: TRBV4-1; D: TRBD2; length: 17; DNA: TGCGCCAGCAGCCAAGATTCCAGCGGGAGGTCCTACAATGAGCAGTTCTTC; CDR3: CASSQDSSGRSYNEQFF
size: NA; J: TRBJ2-1; V: TRBV5-6; D: TRBD2; length: 14; DNA: TGTGCCAGCATCCCGGGGGGAGCCTACAATGAGCAGTTCTTC; CDR3: CASIPGGAYNEQFF
size: NA; J: TRBJ1-1; V: TRBV5-4; D: NA; length: 16; DNA: TGTGCCAGCAGCTTTGAGGAGGGTTGGCCTTACACTGAAGCTTTCTTT; CDR3: CASSFEEGWPYTEAFF
size: NA; J: TRBJ1-6; V: TRBV5-1; D: TRBD1; length: 15; DNA: TGCGCCAGCAGCTTGGCCGGACAGGGTCGGTCACCCCTCCACTTT; CDR3: CASSLAGQGRSPLHF
size: NA; J: TRBJ2-7; V: TRBV11-3; D: TRBD1; length: 12; DNA: TGTGCCAGCAGCCGAACAGGGGTCGAGCAGTACTTC; CDR3: CASSRTGVEQYF
size: NA; J: TRBJ1-3; V: TRBV3-1/TRBV3-2; D: TRBD1; length: 17; DNA: TGTGCCAGCAGCCAATTCAACAGGGGGCCGTCTGGAAACACCATATATTTT; CDR3: CASSQFNRGPSGNTIYF
size: NA; J: TRBJ1-2; V: TRBV29-1; D: NA; length: 11; DNA: TGCAGCTCCGGGTCCCAGAGTGGCTACACCTTC; CDR3: CSSGSQSGYTF
size: NA; J: TRBJ1-2; V: TRBV7-9; D: NA; length: 12; DNA: TGTGCCAGCAGCCTCTCGAACTATGGCTACACCTTC; CDR3: CASSLSNYGYTF
size: NA; J: TRBJ2-7; V: TRBV24-1; D: NA; length: 14; DNA: TGTGCCACCCACACAGGATTTCCGACCTACGAGCAGTACTTC; CDR3: CATHTGFPTYEQYF
size: NA; J: TRBJ2-3; V: TRBV6-6; D: NA; length: 13; DNA: TGTGCCAGCATCCCTAGCGGCACAGATACGCAGTATTTT; CDR3: CASIPSGTDTQYF
size: NA; J: TRBJ1-1; V: TRBV11-2; D: NA; length: 11; DNA: TGTGCCAGCAGCTTAAATAATGAAGCTTTCTTT; CDR3: CASSLNNEAFF
size: NA; J: TRBJ2-5; V: TRBV7-9; D: NA; length: 11; DNA: TGTGCCAGCAGCTTCTCAGAGACCCAGTACTTC; CDR3: CASSFSETQYF
size: NA; J: TRBJ1-5; V: TRBV6-5; D: TRBD1; length: 15; DNA: TGTGCCAGCAGTTACACCGACAGGGCAGAGCAGCCCCAGCATTTT; CDR3: CASSYTDRAEQPQHF
size: NA; J: TRBJ1-1; V: TRBV24-1; D: NA; length: 13; DNA: TGTGCCACCAGTGATGTGGGGCGGACTGAAGCTTTCTTT; CDR3: CATSDVGRTEAFF
size: NA; J: TRBJ1-1; V: TRBV27; D: NA; length: 13; DNA: TGTGCCAGCAGTTGGGCTGAGAACACTGAAGCTTTCTTT; CDR3: CASSWAENTEAFF
size: NA; J: TRBJ1-5; V: TRBV5-1; D: NA; length: 13; DNA: TGCGCCAGCAGCGTGGACAGTAATCAGCCCCAGCATTTT; CDR3: CASSVDSNQPQHF
size: few; J: TRBJ1-4; V: TRBV19; D: NA; length: 16; DNA: TGTGCCAGTAGTATGAGCCTCGGACTCCTTAATGAAAAACTGTTTTTT; CDR3: CASSMSLGLLNEKLFF
size: NA; J: TRBJ1-1; V: TRBV30; D: NA; length: 11; DNA: TGTGCCTGGGAGACAGCCCTTGAAGCTTTCTTT; CDR3: CAWETALEAFF
size: NA; J: TRBJ2-6; V: TRBV10-1; D: NA; length: 13; DNA: TGCGCGAACCGGGTGGCTGGGGCCAACGTCCTGACTTTC; CDR3: CANRVAGANVLTF
size: once; J: TRBJ2-6; V: TRBV23-1; D: NA; length: 14; DNA: TGCGCCAGCAGCCGGTTCTCTGGGGCCAACGTCCTGACTTTC; CDR3: CASSRFSGANVLTF
size: NA; J: TRBJ1-2; V: TRBV28; D: TRBD1; length: 14; DNA: TGTGCCAGCAGTTTAGGACAGGGGGTCTATGGCTACACCTTC; CDR3: CASSLGQGVYGYTF
size: NA; J: TRBJ2-7; V: TRBV3-1/TRBV3-2; D: TRBD2; length: 15; DNA: TGTGCCAGCAGCCAAGTTCCGGGAGGGTATGGCGAGCAGTACTTC; CDR3: CASSQVPGGYGEQYF
size: NA; J: TRBJ1-6; V: TRBV6-5; D: NA; length: 13; DNA: TGTGCCTCATGGGCAGGGCTATATTCACCCCTCCACTTT; CDR3: CASWAGLYSPLHF
size: NA; J: TRBJ2-5; V: TRBV14; D: NA; length: 13; DNA: TGTGCCAGCAGCCAAGGGTTCCGGGAGACCCAGTACTTC; CDR3: CASSQGFRETQYF
size: NA; J: TRBJ2-1; V: TRBV2; D: NA; length: 14; DNA: TGTGCCAGCAGAGACGGGAGCTCCTACAATGAGCAGTTCTTC; CDR3: CASRDGSSYNEQFF
size: NA; J: TRBJ1-2; V: TRBV15; D: NA; length: 18; DNA: TGTGCCACCAGCAGGTCCCAACTTTTAGATGACAGTTTCAAAGGCTACACCTTC; CDR3: CATSRSQLLDDSFKGYTF
size: once; J: TRBJ1-3; V: TRBV6-5; D: TRBD1; length: 15; DNA: TGTGCCAGCAGCTACGGACAGGCTCCTGGAAACACCATATATTTT; CDR3: CASSYGQAPGNTIYF